Presented here are 29 T cell receptor beta chains from one specimen sequenced in a study of Graves' ophthalmopathy and Graves' hyperthyroidism. Using RNA transcripts, the TCR beta CDR3 regions were amplified. A first-round RT-PCR used HTBI primers, followed by a second-round multiplex PCR. TCRdb itself ran the multiplex PCR reads through MiXCR, one entry per CDR3 protein. The data contain under 200,000 distinct CDR3 sequences, about 40% of them singletons. Sequencing was done on a sample of peripheral blood. These receptors originate from a woman in her forties with Graves' ophthalmopathy.

Many counts were recorded for this clonotype. The CDR3 protein is CASSYSGIRNTIYF. The CDR3 DNA sequence: TGTGCCAGCAGTTACTCGGGGATTCGAAACACCATATATTTT. The V gene is TRBV6-5, the J gene TRBJ1-3, with D unclear. V gave up 0 bases and J gave up 5 bases, with 8 bases separating them. Germline CDR1 and CDR2: MNHEY and SVGAGI. The CDR3 consists of 14 residues.

The table lists this clonotype with many counts. V gene TRBV27 combines with J gene TRBJ1-5; 8 bases agree with TRBD1. Germline V gene sequence: CDR1 MNHEY, CDR2 SMNVEV (reference sequence). CDR3 length equals 14 residues. J was trimmed by 4 bases and V by 6 bases; bases with no gene match: 5. The DNA for the CDR3 is TGTGCCAGCAGCGACAGGGGTGGTAATCAGCCCCAGCATTTT. It encodes CASSDRGGNQPQHF.

The sample holds many counts of this clonotype. This chain uses TRBV2 with TRBJ2-2; possibly TRBD2 for D (6 bases). Germline CDR1 reads SNHLY; CDR2 reads FYNNEI. This CDR3 region has 15 residues. Trimming took off 1 base at V and 6 bases at J, with 12 bases between the two ends. CDR3 residues: CASSEVRLGPGELFF. For the CDR3, the DNA is TGTGCCAGCAGTGAAGTCCGACTAGGTCCCGGGGAGCTGTTTTTT. The whole variable domain, filled in from reference TRBV2 and TRBJ2-2, reads EPEVTQTPSHQVTQMGQEVILRCVPISNHLYFYWYRQILGQKVEFLVSFYNNEISEKSEIFDDQFSVERPDGSNFTLKIRSTKLEDSAMYFCASSEVRLGPGELFFGEGSRLTVL.

The chain has TRBV28 and TRBJ2-2, with 7 positions matching TRBD2. The CDR3 has 15 residues. Germline V gene sequence: CDR1 MDHEN, CDR2 SYDVKM. V shed 5 bases, J shed 5 bases, and the junction held 8 bases outside the gene matches. The CDR3: CASSPLAEDTGELFF. CDR3 DNA sequence: TGTGCCAGCAGTCCCCTAGCGGAGGATACCGGGGAGCTGTTTTTT. The whole variable domain, filled in from reference TRBV28 and TRBJ2-2, reads DVKVTQSSRYLVKRTGEKVFLECVQDMDHENMFWYRQDPGLGLRLIYFSYDVKMKEKGDIPEGYSVSREKKERFSLILESASTNQTSMYLCASSPLAEDTGELFFGEGSRLTVL.

The V and J genes are TRBV6-1 and TRBJ2-7, with no clear D. This CDR3 comprises 13 residues. V gave up 8 bases and J gave up 5 bases, with 16 bases separating them. The V gene's germline CDR1 is MNHNS and CDR2 SASEGT. CDR3 sequence (DNA): TGTGCCAGCGGAAGACTGGAACGCGACGAGCAGTACTTC. Its translation: CASGRLERDEQYF.

This chain links TRBV2 with TRBJ1-2; 10 bases map to TRBD1. This CDR3 has 14 residues. V shed 7 bases, J shed 4 bases, and the junction held 6 bases outside the gene matches. The germline V gene has CDR1 SNHLY and CDR2 FYNNEI. The CDR3 protein is CASTGTGDSYGYTF. The CDR3 region has the DNA TGTGCCAGCACCGGGACAGGGGACTCCTATGGCTACACCTTC.

The table lists this clonotype with many counts. The chain uses TRBV3-1 and TRBJ1-1; D gene ambiguous. The CDR3 has 11 residues. Trimming shortened V by 6 bases and J by 5 bases, and 7 bases separated the two germline ends. Per germline, CDR1 LGHDT and CDR2 YNNKEL (reference sequence). DNA for the CDR3: TGTGCCAGCAGTGGGAGTACTGAAGCTTTCTTT. Protein product: CASSGSTEAFF.

This clonotype was recorded at least ten times. The chain carries TRBV4-1 and TRBJ1-2, with TRBD1 as a possible D gene (5 bases). Germline CDR1 reads MGHRA; CDR2 reads YSYEKL. Trimming cost V 4 bases and J 2 bases, with 14 bases left between them. This CDR3 contains 15 residues. CDR3 nucleotide sequence: TGCGCCAGCAGCCCCTCCCCAGGACAAAACTATGGCTACACCTTC. Translating gives CASSPSPGQNYGYTF.

This CDR3 reads CATSKHGDRGTTEAFF. CDR3 nucleotides: TGTGCCACCAGCAAGCATGGGGACAGGGGTACCACTGAAGCTTTCTTT. The V call is TRBV15, the J call TRBJ1-1, with 10 bases identical to TRBD1. Germline V lookup: CDR1 LNHNV, CDR2 YYDKDF (reference sequence). V lost 4 bases and J lost 4; bases outside the gene matches: 9. The CDR3 totals 16 residues.

In this sample, this clonotype turned up once. The chain combines TRBV19 with TRBJ1-1, with D unresolved. V was cut by 7 bases and J by 2 bases, with 14 bases left in between. From germline, CDR1 is LNHDA and CDR2 SQIVND (reference sequence). The CDR3 contains 14 residues. CDR3 loop: CASTPIERNTEAFF. Written as DNA, the CDR3 is TGTGCCAGTACCCCCATTGAGCGAAACACTGAAGCTTTCTTT.

The genes are TRBV28 and TRBJ2-5; no reliable D call. Between the trimmed V and J ends, which lost 5 bases and 4 bases, there was a span of 11 bases. CDR3 size: 13 residues. Germline values: CDR1 MDHEN, CDR2 SYDVKM. This CDR3 is CASSHQIIETQYF. The CDR3, as DNA: TGTGCCAGCAGTCATCAAATTATAGAGACCCAGTACTTC. Looking up the rest from reference TRBV28 and TRBJ2-5 gives the full variable domain: DVKVTQSSRYLVKRTGEKVFLECVQDMDHENMFWYRQDPGLGLRLIYFSYDVKMKEKGDIPEGYSVSREKKERFSLILESASTNQTSMYLCASSHQIIETQYFGPGTRLLVL.

The rearrangement uses TRBV4-1 and TRBJ1-5; tentatively, D is TRBD1 (5 bases). Trimming removed 3 bases at V and 3 bases at J, with 15 bases between. The CDR3 is 16 residues long. Germline V gene sequence: CDR1 MGHRA, CDR2 YSYEKL. The DNA of the CDR3 is TGCGCCAGCAGCCAGGACGCTAGCAGGGTCAATCAGCCCCAGCATTTT. It specifies CASSQDASRVNQPQHF.

The V gene is TRBV5-4, the J gene TRBJ2-2; maybe TRBD2 (5 bases). This CDR3 has 13 residues. Trimming shortened V by 2 bases and J by 5 bases, and 7 bases separated the two germline ends. Germline CDR1 and CDR2: SGHNT and YYREEE (reference sequence). CDR3 in DNA: TGTGCCAGCAGCTTCCGGAGGACCGGGGAGCTGTTTTTT. This sequence encodes CASSFRRTGELFF.

The chain combines TRBV27 with TRBJ1-2; no firm D call. The CDR3 has 13 amino acids. Germline lookup yields CDR1 MNHEY and CDR2 SMNVEV (reference sequence). Trimming took off 5 bases at V and 4 bases at J, with 11 bases between the two ends. This CDR3 is CASSPSLTYGYTF. The CDR3 bases are TGTGCCAGCAGTCCTTCATTGACCTATGGCTACACCTTC.

The CDR3 here is CASSQAHGNYGYTF. The DNA for the CDR3 is TGTGCCAGCAGCCAAGCACACGGGAACTATGGCTACACCTTC. V gene TRBV4-2 combines with J gene TRBJ1-2; D is unresolved. V shed 1 base and J shed 2 bases, with 8 bases lying between them. Germline values: CDR1 LGHNA, CDR2 YNFKEQ. The CDR3 extends over 14 amino acids.

This clonotype was seen at least ten times. V is TRBV7-9 and J is TRBJ2-7; D not certain. Germline CDR1 and CDR2: SEHNR and FQNEAQ (reference sequence). With 4 bases removed from V and 2 bases from J, the gap between germline ends came to 12 bases. The CDR3 spans 14 residues. The CDR3 DNA is TGTGCCAGCAGCTCACCTGGGCCAGCCTACGAGCAGTACTTC. Translating gives CASSSPGPAYEQYF.

This clonotype has at least ten counts. The CDR3 reads CASSLGGSGSTEAFF. DNA for the CDR3: TGTGCCAGCAGCTTAGGTGGGAGTGGGAGCACTGAAGCTTTCTTT. The rearrangement links TRBV11-2 to TRBJ1-1; D unclear. Trimming shortened V by 1 base and J by 4 bases, and 13 bases separated the two germline ends. In germline, CDR1 is SGHAT, CDR2 FQNNGV. CDR3 length: 15 amino acids.

The chain has TRBV28 and TRBJ2-5; TRBD1 is a possible D gene (6 bases). The germline CDR1 and CDR2 sequences are MDHEN and SYDVKM. V was clipped by 6 bases and J by 2 bases, with 10 bases between them. This CDR3 is built from 13 residues. Written as DNA, the CDR3 is TGTGCCAGCAGCTTCGGACAGCAAGAGACCCAGTACTTC. Encoded protein: CASSFGQQETQYF.

This clonotype was seen many times. The chain carries TRBV6-2 or TRBV6-3 and TRBJ2-7; D not resolved. Germline V gene data show CDR1 as MNHEY and CDR2 as SVGEGT. This CDR3 is 11 amino acids long. Trimming took off 4 bases at V and 0 bases at J, with 1 base between the two ends. The CDR3 nucleotides are TGTGCCAGCAGTTTCTCCTACGAGCAGTACTTC. It codes for CASSFSYEQYF.

V is TRBV6-1 and J is TRBJ2-7; 8 bases match TRBD1. From germline, CDR1 is MNHNS and CDR2 SASEGT. This CDR3 has 15 residues. The ends lost 4 bases at V and 4 bases at J; junction bases unmatched: 9. The CDR3 coding sequence is TGTGCCAGCAGTGCCCGGGACAGGCTAAGGTACGAGCAGTACTTC. Its protein is CASSARDRLRYEQYF.

This clonotype was observed many times. This chain uses TRBV4-1 with TRBJ2-5; 9 bases fit TRBD2. The CDR3 is made up of 16 amino acids. CDR1 is MGHRA and CDR2 is YSYEKL in the germline V gene. V dropped 0 bases and J dropped 2; count of bases not matched to a gene: 4. The CDR3 bases are TGCGCCAGCAGCCAAGATCGAGCGGGGGGTCAAGAGACCCAGTACTTC. Translated, it gives CASSQDRAGGQETQYF.

This chain joins TRBV6-1 and TRBJ1-5; weak D call: TRBD1 (6 bases). The CDR3 is made up of 16 amino acids. Trimming stripped 8 bases from V and 2 bases from J, with 19 bases between. Germline V gene lookup returns CDR1 MNHNS and CDR2 SASEGT. In nucleotides, the CDR3 is TGTGCCAGCGGTCCGCTCGGGGGCGCAGGCAATCAGCCCCAGCATTTT. Translation gives CASGPLGGAGNQPQHF.

This clonotype was observed a handful of times. The chain links TRBV6-4 to TRBJ2-3, with 9 bases that match TRBD2. CDR3 length equals 15 residues. The germline V gene has CDR1 MRHNA and CDR2 SNTAGT. Trimming cost V 5 bases and J 2 bases; bases outside gene matches: 5. The DNA of the CDR3 is TGTGCCAGCAGTCTAGCGGGGAGGTCCACAGATACGCAGTATTTT. This translates into CASSLAGRSTDTQYF.

This clonotype was found a few times. V is TRBV12-3 or TRBV12-4 and J is TRBJ2-7; 11 bases map to TRBD1. V gave up 5 bases and J gave up 4 bases; unmatched junction bases: 4. This CDR3 has 14 residues. The CDR3: CASSAGTGGYEQYF. CDR3 DNA: TGTGCCAGCAGTGCCGGGACAGGGGGGTACGAGCAGTACTTC.

The chain links TRBV20-1 to TRBJ2-7, with 7 nucleotides matching TRBD1. This CDR3 region has 12 residues. The germline gives CDR1 DFQATT, CDR2 SNEGSKA (reference sequence). V shed 5 bases and J 3 bases; nucleotides not matched to a gene: 4. The CDR3 DNA sequence: TGCAGTGCTTCGGGACAGAGCTACGAGCAGTACTTC. Its translation is CSASGQSYEQYF.

The genes are TRBV20-1 and TRBJ2-5; unclear D gene. The CDR3 totals 12 residues. Germline CDR1 DFQATT, CDR2 SNEGSKA (reference sequence). The V end was cut by 8 bases, the J end by 4 bases, with 14 bases between. CDR3 nucleotide sequence: TGCAGTCTAGAGAGACCAGGAGAGACCCAGTACTTC. This encodes CSLERPGETQYF.

This chain connects TRBV12-3 or TRBV12-4 to TRBJ2-5; TRBD2 aligns across 10 bases. The CDR3 is made up of 16 amino acids. Trimming removed 5 bases from V and 0 bases from J; junction bases left unmatched: 6. The CDR3 DNA sequence: TGTGCCAGCAGTCCGGGGACTAGCGCGTACCAAGAGACCCAGTACTTC. This encodes CASSPGTSAYQETQYF.

The CDR3 DNA follows: TGTGCCAGCAGTTCGCCTGGACTAGCGGGGACCCAGTACTTC. Its translation: CASSSPGLAGTQYF. The chain recombines TRBV28 with TRBJ2-5; 11 nucleotides agree with TRBD2. The CDR3 length is 14 residues. Germline V gene data show CDR1 as MDHEN and CDR2 as SYDVKM. Trimming cost V 4 bases and J 7 bases; bases outside gene matches: 5.

This clonotype came up many times. An end of the junction differs from the germline gene, which may be a read error. The V gene is TRBV14, the J gene TRBJ1-1, with D unclear. The CDR3 loop spans 11 amino acids. Germline-derived CDR1 and CDR2 are SGHDN and FVKESK. In DNA, the CDR3 is TGTGCCAGCAGACAAGGAGGGGAAGCTTTCTTT. Its protein product is CASRQGGEAFF.